This is a list of T cell receptor beta chains from one sample in a study of T cells after yellow fever vaccination. Each CDR3 protein gets one entry after TCRdb re-called the 5' RACE reads with MiXCR. The table records 60,000 to 85,000 distinct CDR3 sequences, more than 5.5% of them present only once. The sample here was CD8+ T cells sorted from PBMCs, taken around 5 days after the first yellow fever vaccination. Receptors originate from a man younger than 35 who received the YFV17D yellow fever vaccine. Each CDR3 is given with its conserved first and last residue.

v_call cdr3_aa
TRBV4-2 CASSQELAATDTQYF
TRBV9 CASSVSGNPLYEQYF
TRBV11-3 CASSLGRESSYEQYF
TRBV4-3 CASSPTVGDEAFF
TRBV29-1 CSARDNSEKLFF
TRBV3-1 CASSPGEPNNEQFF
TRBV19 CASSIYNQPQHF
TRBV4-1 CASSPTQTGLQVEAFF
TRBV12-3/TRBV12-4 CASVPGGSSNEQFF
TRBV6-2/TRBV6-3 CASSPRGGSYEQYF
TRBV7-3 CASRGGSTYSNQPQHF
TRBV29-1 CSVEPTSSYNEQFF
TRBV29-1 CSVVQSNNEKLFF
TRBV12-3/TRBV12-4 CASSFKLPPSETQYF
TRBV15 CATSRDRVHGNEQFF
TRBV9 CASSSRGATNEKLFF
TRBV7-3 CASSLRSGDSFFYNEQFF
TRBV12-3/TRBV12-4 CASSVTSGTVALHSGNTIYF
TRBV29-1 CSVDMARTSGGRQETQYF
TRBV12-3/TRBV12-4 CASRPGSGQETQYF
TRBV7-9 CASSSDLAGGPGREQFF
TRBV7-9 CASSFPGPVRDTQYF